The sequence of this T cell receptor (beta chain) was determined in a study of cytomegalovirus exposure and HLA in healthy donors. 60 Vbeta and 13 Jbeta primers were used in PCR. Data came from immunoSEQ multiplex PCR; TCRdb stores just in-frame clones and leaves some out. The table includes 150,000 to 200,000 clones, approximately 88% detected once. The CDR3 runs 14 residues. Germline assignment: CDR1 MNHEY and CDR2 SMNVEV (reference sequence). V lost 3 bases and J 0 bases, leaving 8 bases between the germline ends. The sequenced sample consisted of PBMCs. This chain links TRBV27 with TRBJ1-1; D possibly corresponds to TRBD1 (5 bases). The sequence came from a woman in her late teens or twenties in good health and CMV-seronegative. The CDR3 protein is CASSFRRVNTEAFF. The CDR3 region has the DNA TGTGCCAGCAGTTTTCGCAGGGTGAACACTGAAGCTTTCTTT.